The clone carrying this T cell receptor beta chain was recorded many times. Amplification targeted TCR beta CDR3 regions from RNA transcripts. The HTBI primer set was used in a first-round RT-PCR of the TCR CDR3. TCRdb re-analysed the multiplex PCR reads in MiXCR, keeping a single row per CDR3 protein. The sample includes about 380,000 distinct CDR3 sequences, about 14% of them seen just once. The sample originates from a study of T cells in Graves' hyperthyroidism and ophthalmopathy. Losses at the gene ends were 7 bases for V and 3 bases for J; bases not matched to a gene: 7. The CDR3 is 14 residues long. Germline assignment: CDR1 MDHEN and CDR2 SYDVKM.

Sequenced material: blood. The TCR comes from a man aged 25-45 years with Graves' hyperthyroidism that later progressed to Graves' ophthalmopathy. V is TRBV28 and J is TRBJ2-3; 7 nucleotides agree with TRBD2. CDR3 bases: TGTGCCAGCACCCTTCGGGGGGAAACAGATACGCAGTATTTT. This encodes CASTLRGETDTQYF.